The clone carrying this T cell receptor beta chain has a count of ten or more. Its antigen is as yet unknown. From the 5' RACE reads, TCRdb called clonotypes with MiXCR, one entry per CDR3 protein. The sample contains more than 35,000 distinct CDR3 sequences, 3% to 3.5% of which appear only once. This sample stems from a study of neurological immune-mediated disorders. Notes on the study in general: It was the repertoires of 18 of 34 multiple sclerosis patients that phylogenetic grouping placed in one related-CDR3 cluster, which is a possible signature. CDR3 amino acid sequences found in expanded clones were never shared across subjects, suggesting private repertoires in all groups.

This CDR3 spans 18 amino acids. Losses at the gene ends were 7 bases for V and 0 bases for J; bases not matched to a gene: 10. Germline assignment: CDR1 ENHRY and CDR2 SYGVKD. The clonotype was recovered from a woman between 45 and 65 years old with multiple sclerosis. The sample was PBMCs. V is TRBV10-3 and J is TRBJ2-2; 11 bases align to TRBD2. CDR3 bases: TGTGCCATCAACCCGGGACTAGCGGCTATAACGAACACCGGGGAGCTGTTTTTT. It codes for CAINPGLAAITNTGELFF.